This TCR beta chain emerged from a study of T-cell reconstitution after alpha-beta-depleted transplantation in children (dated by TCRdb to 2015 to 2016). Regarding the study in general: Using TCR repertoire profiling, the study quantitatively followed how T-cell immune reconstitution unfolded in children after TCRalphabeta/CD19-depleted allogeneic hematopoietic cell transplantation. Overall results and qualifications from the work: About two months after transplant, the apparently early recovery of alphabetaT-cell counts reportedly depended on just several hundred clones that had expanded rapidly and came from non-depleted graft cells. In some patients, the high TCRbeta diversity seen at day 60 was put down to recipient T cells and intrathymic progenitors that had survived conditioning. The frequencies of hyperexpanded clones fell over the following months, and after one year, T-cell counts and TCRbeta diversity were mostly attributed to newly produced T cells.

In its sample, this clonotype was seen many times. Its antigen is currently not known. Base qualities are missing; no much larger clone stands one base away. V is pared back by 6 bases and J by 3 bases, with 21 bases lying between the germline termini. The germline V gene (reference sequence) yields DFQATT for CDR1 and SNEGSKA for CDR2. The cysteine opens and the phenylalanine closes a CDR3 of 15 amino acids. Only the CDR3 DNA is retained, 45 bases long and in frame from the first base. Taken with the paper, the label for treatment or condition translates to: allogeneic hematopoietic cell transplantation with graft depleted of TCRalphabeta T cells and CD19 B cells. TCRalphabeta/CD19-depleted allogeneic hematopoietic cell grafts were given to the transplant recipients, all of whom were children. The receptor library was made with PCR. Sequenced on an Illumina HiSeq 2500. To normalize quantification of the TCRbeta repertoire, the TCR libraries were built with molecular barcoding that relied on unique molecular identifiers. In TCRdb, the public reads were trimmed at Q25 with fastp and aligned with MiXCR, with productive beta chains retained. Duplicate CDR3 protein sequences are folded into a single record with the most common DNA and genes. This sample is represented by roughly 670,000 distinct CDR3 sequences; less than 15% of them were singletons. The ten top clones hold around 0.76% of the sample.

Specimen: PBMCs, collected before TCRalphabeta/CD19-depleted stem cell transplant. The chain joins TRBV20-1 to TRBJ2-7; D gene: possibly TRBD2, on 5 matching bases. The clonotype was recovered from a girl aged 2-9 years with congenital amegakaryocytic thrombocytopenia, due to receive a stem cell transplant. The CDR3 region has the sequence CSARTYHSFGYEQYF. The DNA sequence follows: TGCAGTGCCCGGACTTATCATAGTTTTGGCTACGAGCAGTACTTC.